What follows describes a single T cell receptor (beta chain). Its target is unknown. Clinicians in the United States treated all participants with HIV. This CDR3 comprises 9 residues. This sample is part of a study of long-term antiretroviral therapy in people with HIV. Findings and caveats of the study: Controls had broader CDR3 length ranges than HIV repertoires did.

Assay version v3.0 of immunoSEQ was used, and it was run at survey level. Clones were sequenced by immunoSEQ multiplex PCR, and TCRdb holds only the in-frame ones, with some missing. The repertoire includes roughly 28,000 clones, roughly 96% of them detected once, and around 8% sits in the top ten. V is TRBV3-2 and J is TRBJ1-2. TRBV3-2 is labeled a pseudogene. The clonotype comes from a man aged 30-40 years with HIV. This material consisted of unsorted PBMCs, taken 6.3 years after starting antiretroviral therapy. The CDR3 region is CAEAGGYTF. The CDR3 bases are TGTGCTGAGGCGGGAGGCTACACCTTC.